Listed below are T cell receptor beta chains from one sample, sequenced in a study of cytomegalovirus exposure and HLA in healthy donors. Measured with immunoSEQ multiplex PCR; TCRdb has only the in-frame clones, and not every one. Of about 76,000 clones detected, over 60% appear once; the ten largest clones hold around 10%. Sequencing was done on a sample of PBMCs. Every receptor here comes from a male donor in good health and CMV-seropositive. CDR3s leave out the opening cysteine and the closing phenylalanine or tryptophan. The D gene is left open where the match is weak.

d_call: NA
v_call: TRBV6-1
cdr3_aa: ASSGGLPTNEKLF

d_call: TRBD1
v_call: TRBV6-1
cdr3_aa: ASIPGTAAYEQY

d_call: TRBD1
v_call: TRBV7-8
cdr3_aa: ASSLNRDRQETQY

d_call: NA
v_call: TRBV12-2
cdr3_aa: ASRLVGTGAPYGYT

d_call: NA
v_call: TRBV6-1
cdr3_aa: ASSQTSTSYEQY

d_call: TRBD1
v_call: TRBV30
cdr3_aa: AWGSPDRGGRGAF

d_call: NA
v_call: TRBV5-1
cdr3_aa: ASSEEDRLNEKLF

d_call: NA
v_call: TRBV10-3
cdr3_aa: AISVGSNQPQH

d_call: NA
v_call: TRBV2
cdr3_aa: ASSGDTMTIAKNIQY

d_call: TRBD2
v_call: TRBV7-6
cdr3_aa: ASSLWRGAENEQF

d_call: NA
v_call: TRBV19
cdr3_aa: ASSTTWDNSNQPQH

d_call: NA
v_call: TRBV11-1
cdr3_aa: ASSPRVSYNSPLH